This TCR beta chain comes out of a study of cytomegalovirus exposure and HLA in healthy donors. This clone was picked up one time. Its antigen remains unknown. The CDR3 is 14 residues long. The V end was cut by 4 bases, the J end by 0 bases, with 8 bases between. The germline gives CDR1 SNHLY, CDR2 FYNNEI. With 60 Vbeta and 13 Jbeta primers, the PCR was carried out. Profiling relied on immunoSEQ multiplex PCR, and the TCRdb table lists in-frame clones only, not all of them. Here the sample spans 150,000 to 200,000 clones, just under 80% being singletons. Study-level findings and limits: Per a prior analysis, the majority of TCR beta V segments were productive roughly 87% or roughly 30% of the time. High specificity and sensitivity for cytomegalovirus status were reported for the classifier. Through in vitro validation, a few CMV-associated chains were shown to be specific for CMV antigens. Available immune exposure information covered CMV serostatus only.

The specimen sequenced was PBMCs. The rearrangement uses TRBV2 and TRBJ2-3; TRBD2 is a possible D gene (5 bases). This clonotype was sampled from a woman aged 30 to 39 in good health and CMV-seropositive. CDR3 bases: TGTGCCAGCAGTGTCCCGGGGAGCACAGATACGCAGTATTTT. Its translation: CASSVPGSTDTQYF.